The T cell receptor (beta chain) under discussion was sequenced for a study of cytomegalovirus exposure and HLA in healthy donors. Study-wide points: Associated with cytomegalovirus, according to the listing, were 170 or so TCR beta chains. Later, an analysis found that TCR clusters from the first cohort tended to co-occur in the 90 to 150 validation repertoires.

Points on this clone: Its antigen is as yet unknown.

After removal of 3 bases from V and 0 bases from J, the junction contained 4 bases not matched to a gene. The CDR3 is made up of 15 amino acids. Germline V gene sequence: CDR1 SGHDT, CDR2 YYEEEE. The data were produced by immunoSEQ multiplex PCR, yet TCRdb's version contains in-frame clones alone and is incomplete. The data hold around 150,000 clones, with 96% observed a single time. This receptor was obtained from a woman under 30 in good health and CMV-seronegative. This rearrangement joins TRBV5-6 to TRBJ1-1, with 8 nucleotides matching TRBD1. Sequenced input: PBMCs. Here the CDR3 reads CASSYGTGLNTEAFF. The CDR3 nucleotides read TGTGCCAGCAGCTACGGGACAGGACTGAACACTGAAGCTTTCTTT.